These 3 T cell receptor beta chains were all obtained from the same sample, sequenced in a study of blood T cell repertoires in COVID-19. Libraries were prepared by immunoSEQ multiplex PCR; TCRdb keeps only in-frame clonotypes and omits some of them. This sample has around 280,000 clones, with around 84% found just once. Sample: peripheral blood. Receptors were obtained from a man aged 65 to 79 with acute or convalescent COVID-19.

The rearrangement links TRBV5-1 to TRBJ1-1, with 9 bases lining up with TRBD1. Germline CDR1 reads SGHRS; CDR2 reads YFSETQ. V was pared by 2 bases and J by 6 bases, with 5 bases of the junction left unmatched. The CDR3 totals 14 residues. This chain's CDR3 is CASSFGQGLPEAFF. The DNA for the CDR3 is TGCGCCAGCAGCTTCGGACAGGGGTTACCTGAAGCTTTCTTT.

The rearrangement uses TRBV6-5 and TRBJ1-6; no clear D gene. The germline V gene encodes CDR1 MNHEY and CDR2 SVGAGI. The V gene lost 11 bases and the J gene lost 7 bases, with 21 bases spanning the gap. The CDR3 is 15 amino acids. The CDR3 reads CACSRGLQLNSPLHF. CDR3 sequence (DNA): TGTGCCTGCTCTCGAGGGCTACAATTGAATTCACCCCTCCACTTT.

J is TRBJ2-5 and V is TRBV5-4, with TRBD1 matching 7 bases. This CDR3 comprises 14 residues. The germline V gene encodes CDR1 SGHNT and CDR2 YYREEE (reference sequence). The junction had 5 bases not matched to a gene; V was cut back by 4 bases and J by 2 bases. CDR3 sequence: CASSMTGIQETQYF. In nucleotides, the CDR3 is TGTGCCAGCAGCATGACAGGGATACAAGAGACCCAGTACTTC. The full variable domain, its missing parts supplied by reference TRBV5-4 and TRBJ2-5, is ETGVTQSPTHLIKTRGQQVTLRCSSQSGHNTVSWYQQALGQGPQFIFQYYREEENGRGNFPPRFSGLQFPNYSSELNVNALELDDSALYLCASSMTGIQETQYFGPGTRLLVL.